Listed here is a single T cell receptor beta chain. Its antigen is not known. The CDR3 has 13 amino acids. Per germline, CDR1 LNHDA and CDR2 SQIVND (reference sequence). V lost 7 bases and J 4 bases, leaving 13 bases between the germline ends. A single record per CDR3 protein comes from TCRdb applying MiXCR to the 5' RACE reads. The sample includes 500,000 to 700,000 distinct CDR3 sequences, about 19% seen only once; the top ten take roughly an eighth. The data derive from a study of T cells after yellow fever vaccination. Whole-study findings and limits: CD4 and CD8 compartments shared a small share of clonotypes, likely from convergent recombination.

Sample: PBMCs, taken 15 days after the yellow fever booster vaccination. The sequence derives from a man in his thirties or forties who received the YFV17D yellow fever vaccine. The rearrangement links TRBV19 to TRBJ1-2, with D unresolved. CDR3: CASTEEAGYGYTF. The CDR3 region has the DNA TGTGCCAGTACCGAAGAGGCAGGCTATGGCTACACCTTC.